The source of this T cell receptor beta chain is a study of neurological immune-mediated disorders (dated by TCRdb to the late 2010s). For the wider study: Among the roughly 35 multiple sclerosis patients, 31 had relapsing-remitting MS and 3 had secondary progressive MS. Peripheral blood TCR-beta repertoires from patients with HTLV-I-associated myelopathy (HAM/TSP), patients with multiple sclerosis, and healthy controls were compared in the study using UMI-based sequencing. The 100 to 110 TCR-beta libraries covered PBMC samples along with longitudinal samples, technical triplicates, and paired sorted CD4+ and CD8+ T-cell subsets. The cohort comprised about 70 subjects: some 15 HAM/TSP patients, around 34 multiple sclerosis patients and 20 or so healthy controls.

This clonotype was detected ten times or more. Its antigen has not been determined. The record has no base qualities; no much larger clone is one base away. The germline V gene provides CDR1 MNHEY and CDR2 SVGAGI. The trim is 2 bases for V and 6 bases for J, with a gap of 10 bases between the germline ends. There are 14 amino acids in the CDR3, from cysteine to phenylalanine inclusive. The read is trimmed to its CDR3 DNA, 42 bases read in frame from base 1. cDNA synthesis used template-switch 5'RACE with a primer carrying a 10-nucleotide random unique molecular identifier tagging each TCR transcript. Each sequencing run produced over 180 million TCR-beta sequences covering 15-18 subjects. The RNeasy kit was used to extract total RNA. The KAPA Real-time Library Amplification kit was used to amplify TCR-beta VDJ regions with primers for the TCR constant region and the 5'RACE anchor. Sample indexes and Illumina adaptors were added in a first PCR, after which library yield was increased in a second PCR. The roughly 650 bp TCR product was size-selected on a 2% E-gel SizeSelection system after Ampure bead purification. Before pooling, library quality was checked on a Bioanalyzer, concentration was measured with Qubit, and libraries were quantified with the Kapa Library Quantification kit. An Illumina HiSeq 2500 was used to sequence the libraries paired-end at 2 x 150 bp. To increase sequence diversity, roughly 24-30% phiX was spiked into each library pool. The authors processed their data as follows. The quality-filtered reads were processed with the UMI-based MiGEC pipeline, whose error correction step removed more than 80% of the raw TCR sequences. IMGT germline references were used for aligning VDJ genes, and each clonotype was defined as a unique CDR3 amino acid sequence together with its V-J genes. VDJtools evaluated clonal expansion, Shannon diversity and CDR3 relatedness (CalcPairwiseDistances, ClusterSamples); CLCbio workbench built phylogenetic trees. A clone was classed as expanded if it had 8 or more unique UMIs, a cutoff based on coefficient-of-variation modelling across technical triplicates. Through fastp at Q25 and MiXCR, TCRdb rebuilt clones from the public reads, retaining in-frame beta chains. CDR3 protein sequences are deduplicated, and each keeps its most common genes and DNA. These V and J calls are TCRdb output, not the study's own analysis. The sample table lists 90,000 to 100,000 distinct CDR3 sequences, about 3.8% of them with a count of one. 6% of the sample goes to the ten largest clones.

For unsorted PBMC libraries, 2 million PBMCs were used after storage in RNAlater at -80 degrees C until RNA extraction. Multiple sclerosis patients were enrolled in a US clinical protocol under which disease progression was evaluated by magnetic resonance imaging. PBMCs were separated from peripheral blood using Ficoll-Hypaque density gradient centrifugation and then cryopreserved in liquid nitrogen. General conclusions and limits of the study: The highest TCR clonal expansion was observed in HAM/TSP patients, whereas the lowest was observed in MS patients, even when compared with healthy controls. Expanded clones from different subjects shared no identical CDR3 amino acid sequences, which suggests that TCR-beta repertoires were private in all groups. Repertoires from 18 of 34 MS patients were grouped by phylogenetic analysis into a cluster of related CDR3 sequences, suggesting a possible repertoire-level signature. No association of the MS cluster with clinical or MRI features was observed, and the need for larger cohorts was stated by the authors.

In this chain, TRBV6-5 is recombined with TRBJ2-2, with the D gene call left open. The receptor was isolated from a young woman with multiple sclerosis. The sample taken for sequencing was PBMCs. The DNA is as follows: TGTGCCAGCAGTTACGGACGGGCAGCCGGGGAGCTGTTTTTT. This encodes CASSYGRAAGELFF.